This T cell receptor beta chain originates from a study of blood T cells in healthy people across ages. Study information: Per two T cells, about one barcoded beta molecule was captured through template switching.

It was with a sample-barcoded 5' primer and a J-beta primer mix that a second PCR of about 7 to 12 cycles was run. Every individual sample yielded 2.5 million or more paired-end reads (each containing CDR3). From the 5' RACE reads, TCRdb called clonotypes with MiXCR, one entry per CDR3 protein. The data hold roughly 800,000 distinct CDR3 sequences, with around 25% observed a single time. Those donating, healthy Caucasian individuals from Russia, were aged about 6 to 100. These data also featured in a second study, about T cells of mothers and their children.

The sample consisted of blood. The origin of this receptor is a boy aged 10-17 years in good health.

CDR3 in DNA: TGTGCCAGCACTCCCCTCGGGGGTCAGCAGGACGAGCAGTACTTC. This gives the protein CASTPLGGQQDEQYF. V is TRBV5-6 and J is TRBJ2-7, with D possibly matching TRBD2 (6 bases). V was trimmed by 6 bases and J by 5 bases, leaving 21 bases between them. Germline V lookup: CDR1 SGHDT, CDR2 YYEEEE. The CDR3 spans 15 residues.